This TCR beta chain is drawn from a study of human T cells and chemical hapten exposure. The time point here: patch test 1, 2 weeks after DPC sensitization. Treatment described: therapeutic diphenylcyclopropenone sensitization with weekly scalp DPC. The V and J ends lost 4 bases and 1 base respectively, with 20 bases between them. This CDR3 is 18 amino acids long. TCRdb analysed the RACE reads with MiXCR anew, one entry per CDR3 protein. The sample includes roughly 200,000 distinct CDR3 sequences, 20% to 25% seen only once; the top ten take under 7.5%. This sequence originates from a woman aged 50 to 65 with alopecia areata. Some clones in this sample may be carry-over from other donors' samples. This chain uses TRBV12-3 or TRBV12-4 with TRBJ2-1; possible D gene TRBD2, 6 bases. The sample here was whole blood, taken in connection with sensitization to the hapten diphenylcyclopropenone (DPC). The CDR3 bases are TGTGCCAGCAGTTCCGGGACTTTCTATAAAACTTCCTACAATGAGCAGTTCTTC. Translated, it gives CASSSGTFYKTSYNEQFF.